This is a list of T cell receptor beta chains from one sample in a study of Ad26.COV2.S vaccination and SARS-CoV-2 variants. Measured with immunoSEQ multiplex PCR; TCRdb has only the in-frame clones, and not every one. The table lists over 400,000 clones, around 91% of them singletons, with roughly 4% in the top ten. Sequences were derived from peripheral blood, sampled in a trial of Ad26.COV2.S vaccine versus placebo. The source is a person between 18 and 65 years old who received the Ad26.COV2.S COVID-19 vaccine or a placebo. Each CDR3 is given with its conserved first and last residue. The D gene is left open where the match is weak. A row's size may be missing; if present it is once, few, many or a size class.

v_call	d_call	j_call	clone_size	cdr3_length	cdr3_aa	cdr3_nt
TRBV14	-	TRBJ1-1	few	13	CASRNSGVTEAFF	TGTGCCAGCAGGAACTCAGGGGTTACTGAAGCTTTCTTT
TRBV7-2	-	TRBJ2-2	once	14	CASSHDRYTGELFF	TGTGCCAGCAGCCATGACAGATACACCGGGGAGCTGTTTTTT
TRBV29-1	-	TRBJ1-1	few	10	CSAVEFEAFF	TGCAGCGCCGTAGAATTTGAAGCTTTCTTT
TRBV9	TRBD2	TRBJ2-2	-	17	CASSRGLAGMNTGELFF	TGTGCCAGCAGCAGGGGACTAGCGGGAATGAACACCGGGGAGCTGTTTTTT
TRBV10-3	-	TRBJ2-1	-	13	CAISVTGHNEQFF	TGTGCCATCAGTGTGACGGGGCACAATGAGCAGTTCTTC
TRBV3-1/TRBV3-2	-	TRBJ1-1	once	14	CASSPSQGGMKAFF	TGTGCCAGCAGCCCCTCACAGGGCGGCATGAAAGCTTTCTTT
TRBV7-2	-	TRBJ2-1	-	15	CASSLAAADYNEQFF	TGTGCCAGCAGCTTGGCAGCTGCAGACTACAATGAGCAGTTCTTC
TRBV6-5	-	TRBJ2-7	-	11	CASEGIYEQYF	TGTGCCAGCGAAGGCATCTACGAGCAGTACTTC
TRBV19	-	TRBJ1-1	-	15	CASSNEDRRNTEAFF	TGTGCCAGTAGTAACGAGGACAGAAGGAACACTGAAGCTTTCTTT
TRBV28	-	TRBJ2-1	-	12	CASSSPWLEQFF	TGTGCCAGCAGTTCACCGTGGCTCGAGCAGTTCTTC
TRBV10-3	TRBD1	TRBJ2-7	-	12	CAISGTGFEQYF	TGTGCCATCAGCGGGACAGGGTTCGAGCAGTACTTC
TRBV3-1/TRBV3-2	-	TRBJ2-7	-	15	CASSQGRAAAYEQYF	TGTGCCAGCAGCCAAGGCCGAGCGGCCGCCTACGAGCAGTACTTC
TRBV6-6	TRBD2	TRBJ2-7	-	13	CASSYTSGGEQYF	TGTGCCAGCAGTTACACTAGCGGGGGTGAGCAGTACTTC
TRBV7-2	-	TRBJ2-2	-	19	CASSLIVRTRPSGTGELFF	TGTGCCAGCAGCTTAATCGTAAGGACTCGACCTTCGGGCACCGGGGAGCTGTTTTTT
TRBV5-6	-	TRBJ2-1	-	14	CASSLPASHNEQFF	TGTGCCAGCAGCCTGCCGGCTAGCCACAATGAGCAGTTCTTC
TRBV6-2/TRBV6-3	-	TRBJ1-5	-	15	CASSYTGSSNQPQHF	TGTGCCAGCAGTTACACGGGGTCTAGCAATCAGCCCCAGCATTTT
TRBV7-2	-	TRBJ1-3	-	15	CASSLAGGSGNTIYF	TGTGCCAGCAGCTTAGCGGGGGGTTCTGGAAACACCATATATTTT
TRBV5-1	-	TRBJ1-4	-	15	CASTRDGTTNEKLFF	TGCGCCAGCACCCGGGACGGTACAACTAATGAAAAACTGTTTTTT
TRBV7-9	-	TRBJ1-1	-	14	CASSLVGTNTEAFF	TGTGCCAGCAGCTTAGTGGGGACGAACACTGAAGCTTTCTTT
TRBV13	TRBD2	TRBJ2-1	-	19	CASSLATSGSASSYNEQFF	TGTGCCAGCAGCTTGGCAACTAGCGGGAGTGCGAGCTCCTACAATGAGCAGTTCTTC
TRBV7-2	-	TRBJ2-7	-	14	CASSLRGRSYEQYF	TGTGCCAGCAGCTTAAGAGGACGCTCCTACGAGCAGTACTTC
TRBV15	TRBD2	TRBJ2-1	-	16	CATSRTETSGRTEQFF	TGTGCCACCAGCAGGACCGAGACTAGCGGGAGGACTGAGCAGTTCTTC
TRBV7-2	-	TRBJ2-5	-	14	CASSSTRSKETQYF	TGTGCCAGCAGCTCAACTAGAAGCAAAGAGACCCAGTACTTC
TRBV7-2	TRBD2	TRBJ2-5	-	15	CASSPQGLGGETQYF	TGTGCCAGCAGCCCCCAGGGACTAGGGGGAGAGACCCAGTACTTC
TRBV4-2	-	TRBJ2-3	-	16	CASSRLDSPSTDTQYF	TGTGCCAGCAGCCGGTTGGACAGCCCGAGCACAGATACGCAGTATTTT
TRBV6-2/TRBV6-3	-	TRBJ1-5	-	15	CASSGLSYSNQPQHF	TGTGCCAGCAGTGGGCTGAGTTATAGCAATCAGCCCCAGCATTTT
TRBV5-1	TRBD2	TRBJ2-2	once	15	CASSPLAGNTGELFF	TGCGCCAGCAGCCCCCTAGCGGGGAACACCGGGGAGCTGTTTTTT
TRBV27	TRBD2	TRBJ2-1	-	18	CASSLSSGTSGNTYEQFF	TGTGCCAGCAGTTTATCCTCCGGGACTAGCGGGAATACCTATGAGCAGTTCTTC
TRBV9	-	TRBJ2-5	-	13	CASSLGTLETQYF	TGTGCCAGCAGCCTCGGGACTCTAGAGACCCAGTACTTC
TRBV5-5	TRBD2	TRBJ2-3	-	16	CASSPGTSRSTDTQYF	TGTGCCAGCAGCCCTGGGACTAGCCGTAGCACAGATACGCAGTATTTT
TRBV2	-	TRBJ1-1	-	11	CASHRATEAFF	TGTGCCAGCCACAGGGCTACTGAAGCTTTCTTT
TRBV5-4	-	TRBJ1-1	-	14	CASSLVHRRAEAFF	TGTGCCAGCAGCTTGGTACATCGACGGGCTGAAGCTTTCTTT